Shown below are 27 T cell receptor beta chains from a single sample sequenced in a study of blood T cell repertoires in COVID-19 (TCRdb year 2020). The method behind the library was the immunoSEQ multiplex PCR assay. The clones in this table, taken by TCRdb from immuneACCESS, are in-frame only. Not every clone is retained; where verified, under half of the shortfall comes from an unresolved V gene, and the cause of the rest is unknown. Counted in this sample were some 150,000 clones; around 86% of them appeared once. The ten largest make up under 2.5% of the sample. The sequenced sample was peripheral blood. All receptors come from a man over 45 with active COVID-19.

The DNA for the CDR3 is TGTGCCAGCAGCGGGACAGGGGGAACCGGGGAGCTGTTTTTT. This gives the protein CASSGTGGTGELFF. The gene calls are TRBV6-5 and TRBJ2-2, with 11 bases aligning to TRBD1. The CDR3 length is 14 residues. V was clipped by 6 bases and J by 5 bases; unmatched bases: 2. Per germline, CDR1 MNHEY and CDR2 SVGAGI.

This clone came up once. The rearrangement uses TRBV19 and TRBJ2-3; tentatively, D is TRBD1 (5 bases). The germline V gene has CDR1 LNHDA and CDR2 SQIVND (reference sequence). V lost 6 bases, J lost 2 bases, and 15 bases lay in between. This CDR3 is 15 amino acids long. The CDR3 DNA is TGTGCCAGTAGGGATAGCACAGGAACCACAGATACGCAGTATTTT. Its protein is CASRDSTGTTDTQYF.

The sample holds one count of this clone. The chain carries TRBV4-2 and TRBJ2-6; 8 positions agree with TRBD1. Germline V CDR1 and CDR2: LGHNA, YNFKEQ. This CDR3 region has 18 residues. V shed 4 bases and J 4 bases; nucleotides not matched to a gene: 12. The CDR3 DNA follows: TGTGCCAGCAGCCGCTCGGTGACAGGGGAAGGGGGGGCCAACGTCCTGACTTTC. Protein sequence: CASSRSVTGEGGANVLTF.

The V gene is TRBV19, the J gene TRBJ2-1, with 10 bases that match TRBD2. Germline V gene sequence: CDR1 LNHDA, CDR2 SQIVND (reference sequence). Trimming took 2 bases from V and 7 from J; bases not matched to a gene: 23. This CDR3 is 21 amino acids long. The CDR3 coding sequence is TGTGCCAGTAGTATACGAGTCTCCCCTAAAAGCGGGGGGGCGAAAGAAAATGAGCAGTTCTTC. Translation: CASSIRVSPKSGGAKENEQFF.

CDR3 loop: CASRRQAGANVLTF. CDR3 in DNA: TGTGCCAGCAGGAGACAGGCGGGGGCCAACGTCCTGACTTTC. The chain joins TRBV21-1 to TRBJ2-6; TRBD1 is the table's D call, not checked against the DNA. TRBV21-1 is labeled a pseudogene. The CDR3 has 14 amino acids.

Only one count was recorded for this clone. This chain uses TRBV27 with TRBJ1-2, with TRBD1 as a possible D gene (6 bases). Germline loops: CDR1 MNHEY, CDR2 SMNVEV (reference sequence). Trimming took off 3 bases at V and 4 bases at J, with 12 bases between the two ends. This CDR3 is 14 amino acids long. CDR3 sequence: CASSFAGAIYGYTF. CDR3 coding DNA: TGTGCCAGCAGTTTTGCAGGGGCGATCTATGGCTACACCTTC.

The CDR3 coding sequence is TGTGCCAGCAGCGTAGAGGGCGGGCCTGGCTCTGGCAATGAGCAGTTCTTC. Translation gives CASSVEGGPGSGNEQFF. The V gene is TRBV9, the J gene TRBJ2-1, with D possibly TRBD2 on 5 matching bases. From germline, CDR1 is SGDLS and CDR2 YYNGEE. Trimming left V 0 bases short and J 6 bases short, with 19 bases between. The CDR3 sequence is 17 residues long.

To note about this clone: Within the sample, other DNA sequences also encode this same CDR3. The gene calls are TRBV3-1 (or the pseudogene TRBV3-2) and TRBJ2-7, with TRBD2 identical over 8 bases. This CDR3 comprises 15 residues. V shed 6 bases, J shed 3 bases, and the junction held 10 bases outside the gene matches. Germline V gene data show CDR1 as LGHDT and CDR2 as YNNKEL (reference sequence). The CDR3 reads CASSEAGGGSYEQYF. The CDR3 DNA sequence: TGTGCCAGCAGTGAGGCCGGGGGGGGGAGCTACGAGCAGTACTTC.

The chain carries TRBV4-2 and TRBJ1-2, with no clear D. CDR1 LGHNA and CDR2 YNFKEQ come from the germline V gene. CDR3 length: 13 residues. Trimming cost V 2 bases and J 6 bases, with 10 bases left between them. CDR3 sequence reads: CASSQRPEDGYTF. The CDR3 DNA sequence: TGTGCCAGCAGCCAACGGCCAGAGGATGGCTACACCTTC.

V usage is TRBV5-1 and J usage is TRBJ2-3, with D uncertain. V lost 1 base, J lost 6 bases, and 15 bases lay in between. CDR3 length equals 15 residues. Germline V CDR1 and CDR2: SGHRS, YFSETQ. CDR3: CASSLSGRIDDTQYF. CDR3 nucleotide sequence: TGCGCCAGCAGCTTGTCAGGCAGGATCGACGATACGCAGTATTTT.

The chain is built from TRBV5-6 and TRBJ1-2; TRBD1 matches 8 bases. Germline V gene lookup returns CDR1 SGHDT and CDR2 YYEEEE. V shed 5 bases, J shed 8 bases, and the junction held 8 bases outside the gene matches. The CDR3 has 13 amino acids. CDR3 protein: CASRPTGARGYTF. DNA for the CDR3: TGTGCCAGCAGACCGACAGGGGCGAGGGGCTACACCTTC. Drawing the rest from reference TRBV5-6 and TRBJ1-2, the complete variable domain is DAGVTQSPTHLIKTRGQQVTLRCSPKSGHDTVSWYQQALGQGPQFIFQYYEEEERQRGNFPDRFSGHQFPNYSSELNVNALLLGDSALYLCASRPTGARGYTFGSGTRLTVV.

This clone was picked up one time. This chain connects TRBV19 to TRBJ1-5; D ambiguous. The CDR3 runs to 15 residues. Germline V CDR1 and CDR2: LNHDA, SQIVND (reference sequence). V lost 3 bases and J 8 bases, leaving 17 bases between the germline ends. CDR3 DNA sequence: TGTGCCAGTAGTATTGCCCTTCTCTCTGCGGAGCCCCAGCATTTT. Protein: CASSIALLSAEPQHF. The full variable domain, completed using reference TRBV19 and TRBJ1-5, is DGGITQSPKYLFRKEGQNVTLSCEQNLNHDAMYWYRQDPGQGLRLIYYSQIVNDFQKGDIAEGYSVSREKKESFPLTVTSAQKNPTAFYLCASSIALLSAEPQHFGDGTRLSIL.

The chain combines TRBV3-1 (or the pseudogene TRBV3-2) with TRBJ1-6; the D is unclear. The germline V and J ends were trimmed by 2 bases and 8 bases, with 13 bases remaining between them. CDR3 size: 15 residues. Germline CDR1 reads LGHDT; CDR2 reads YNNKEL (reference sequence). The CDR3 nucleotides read TGTGCCAGCAGCCAATCGGCGGTCTCTGATTCACCCCTCCACTTT. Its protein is CASSQSAVSDSPLHF.

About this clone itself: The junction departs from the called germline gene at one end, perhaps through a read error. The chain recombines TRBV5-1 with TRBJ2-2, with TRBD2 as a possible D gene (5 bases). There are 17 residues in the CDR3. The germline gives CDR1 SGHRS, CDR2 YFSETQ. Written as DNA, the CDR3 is TGCGCCAGCAGCTTCCGTCGGTGGGATTCCGAACACCGGGGAGCTGTTTTT. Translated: CASSFRRWDSEHRGAVF.

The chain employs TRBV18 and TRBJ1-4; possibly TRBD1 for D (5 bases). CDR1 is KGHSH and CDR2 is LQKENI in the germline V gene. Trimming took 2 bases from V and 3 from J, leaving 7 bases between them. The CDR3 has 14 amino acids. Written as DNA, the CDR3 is TGTGCCAGCTCACCAAGGGGTTCTAATGAAAAACTGTTTTTT. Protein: CASSPRGSNEKLFF.

The CDR3 here is CAFSPGTGNQPQHF. CDR3 DNA sequence: TGTGCCTTCAGCCCAGGGACAGGAAATCAGCCCCAGCATTTT. J is TRBJ1-5 and V is TRBV30; the match to TRBD1 covers 8 bases. V dropped 7 bases and J dropped 4; count of bases not matched to a gene: 9. The CDR3 consists of 14 residues. Germline V lookup: CDR1 GTSNPN, CDR2 SVGIG (reference sequence).

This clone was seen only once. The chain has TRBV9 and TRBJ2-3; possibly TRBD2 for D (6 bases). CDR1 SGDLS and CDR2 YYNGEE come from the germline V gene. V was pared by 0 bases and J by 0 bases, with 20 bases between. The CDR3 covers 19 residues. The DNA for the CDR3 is TGTGCCAGCAGCGTAGCCTCCGTTGGGAGGAGGACCAGCACAGATACGCAGTATTTT. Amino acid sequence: CASSVASVGRRTSTDTQYF.

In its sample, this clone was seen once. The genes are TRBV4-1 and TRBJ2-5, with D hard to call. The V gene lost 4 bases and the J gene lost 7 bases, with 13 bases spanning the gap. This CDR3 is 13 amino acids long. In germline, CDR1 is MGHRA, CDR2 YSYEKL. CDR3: CASSRDLVGTQYF. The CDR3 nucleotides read TGCGCCAGCAGCCGCGATTTGGTCGGGACCCAGTACTTC.

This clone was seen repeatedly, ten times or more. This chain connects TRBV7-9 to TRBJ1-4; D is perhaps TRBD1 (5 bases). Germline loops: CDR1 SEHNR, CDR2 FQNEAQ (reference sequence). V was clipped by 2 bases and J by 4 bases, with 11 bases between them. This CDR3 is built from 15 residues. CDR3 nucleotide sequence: TGTGCCAGCAGCTTAAGCAGGGATGTTAATGAAAAACTGTTTTTT. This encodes CASSLSRDVNEKLFF.

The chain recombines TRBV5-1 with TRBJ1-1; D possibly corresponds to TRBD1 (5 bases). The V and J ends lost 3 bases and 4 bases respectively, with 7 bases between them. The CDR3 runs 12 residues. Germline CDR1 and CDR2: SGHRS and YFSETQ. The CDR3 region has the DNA TGCGCCAGCAGCTCAGGGATCACTGAAGCTTTCTTT. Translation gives CASSSGITEAFF.

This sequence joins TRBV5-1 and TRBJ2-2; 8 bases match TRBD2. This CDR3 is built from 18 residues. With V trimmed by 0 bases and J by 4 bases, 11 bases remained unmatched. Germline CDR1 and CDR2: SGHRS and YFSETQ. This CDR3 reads CASSLEIAGRKGTGELFF. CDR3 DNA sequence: TGCGCCAGCAGCTTGGAAATAGCGGGGCGGAAGGGCACCGGGGAGCTGTTTTTT.

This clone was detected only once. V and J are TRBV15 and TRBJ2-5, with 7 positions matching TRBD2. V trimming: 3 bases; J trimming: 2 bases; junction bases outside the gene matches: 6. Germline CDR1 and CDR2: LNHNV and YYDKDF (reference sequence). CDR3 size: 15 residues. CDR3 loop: CATSRGTGGQETQYF. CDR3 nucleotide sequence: TGTGCCACCAGCAGGGGTACGGGGGGACAAGAGACCCAGTACTTC.

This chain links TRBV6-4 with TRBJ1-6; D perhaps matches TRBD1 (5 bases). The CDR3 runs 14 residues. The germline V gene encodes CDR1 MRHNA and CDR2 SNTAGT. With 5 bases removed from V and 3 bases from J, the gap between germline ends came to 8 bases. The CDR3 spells CASSSQGYNSPLHF. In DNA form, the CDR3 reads TGTGCCAGCAGTTCTCAGGGCTATAATTCACCCCTCCACTTT.

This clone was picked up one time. The CDR3 region is CASSVAPGTGGYEQYF. The CDR3 coding sequence is TGTGCCAGCAGCGTAGCTCCCGGGACAGGGGGGTACGAGCAGTACTTC. This chain uses TRBV9 with TRBJ2-7; 11 bases agree with TRBD1. This CDR3 is built from 16 residues. CDR1 SGDLS and CDR2 YYNGEE come from the germline V gene. Unmatched junction bases numbered 6, after V lost 0 bases and J lost 4 bases.

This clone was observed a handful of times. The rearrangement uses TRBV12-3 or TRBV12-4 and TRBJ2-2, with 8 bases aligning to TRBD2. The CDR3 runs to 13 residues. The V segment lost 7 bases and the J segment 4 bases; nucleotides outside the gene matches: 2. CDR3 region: CASNAGGTGELFF. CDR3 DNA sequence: TGTGCCAGCAACGCGGGGGGCACCGGGGAGCTGTTTTTT.

The CDR3 DNA sequence: TGCGCCAGCAGCCGGACAGGGGCTCAGCCCCAGCATTTT. Translated, it gives CASSRTGAQPQHF. The rearrangement links TRBV4-1 to TRBJ1-5; TRBD1 matches at 9 bases. J gave up 6 bases and V 4 bases, and 1 base lay outside the gene matches. The V gene's germline CDR1 is MGHRA and CDR2 YSYEKL. This CDR3 has 13 residues.

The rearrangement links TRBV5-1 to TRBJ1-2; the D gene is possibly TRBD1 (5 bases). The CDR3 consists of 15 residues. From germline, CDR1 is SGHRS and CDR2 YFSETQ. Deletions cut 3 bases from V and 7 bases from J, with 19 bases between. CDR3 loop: CASSYAGGREGGYTF. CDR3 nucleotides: TGCGCCAGCAGCTATGCCGGGGGAAGAGAGGGTGGCTACACCTTC.